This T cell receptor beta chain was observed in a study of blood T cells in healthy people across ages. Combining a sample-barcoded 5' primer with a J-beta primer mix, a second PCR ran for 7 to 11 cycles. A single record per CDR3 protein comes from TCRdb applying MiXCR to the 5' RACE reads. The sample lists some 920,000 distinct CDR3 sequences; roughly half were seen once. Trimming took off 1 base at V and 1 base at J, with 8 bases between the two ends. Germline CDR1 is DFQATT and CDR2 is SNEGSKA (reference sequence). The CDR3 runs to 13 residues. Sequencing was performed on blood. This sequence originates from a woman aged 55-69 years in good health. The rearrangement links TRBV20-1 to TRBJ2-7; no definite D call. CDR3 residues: CSARAVQSYEQYF. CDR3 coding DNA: TGCAGTGCTAGAGCGGTACAGTCCTACGAGCAGTACTTC.